The 13 T cell receptor beta chains listed next were all sequenced from one sample in a study of kidney transplant recipient with SARS-CoV-2 infection. A single record per CDR3 protein comes from TCRdb applying MiXCR to the reads. The repertoire holds under 250,000 distinct CDR3 sequences, with 25% to 35% as singletons. The source material was a blood sample, sampled at baseline and between days 110 and 120 from a kidney transplant recipient. The source of these receptors is a male patient in his 30s who had COVID-19 and was a kidney transplant recipient. T cells may partly derive from the graft donor.

Points on this clonotype: Just one base apart from a much larger clone, this may be a read error. This chain uses TRBV5-6 with TRBJ1-1; 11 bases agree with TRBD1. This CDR3 spans 14 amino acids. Per germline, CDR1 SGHDT and CDR2 YYEEEE. CDR3 in amino acids: CASSFRDRGTGAFF. The CDR3 nucleotides read TGTGCCAGCAGCTTCCGGGACAGGGGGACTGGAGCTTTCTTT.

On this clonotype itself: A read error may be the cause here, since a much bigger clone is one base away. The CDR3 end shows no conserved phenylalanine or tryptophan, and so a read error is likely. CDR3 sequence reads: CASSASGTITGELFS. Written as DNA, the CDR3 is TGTGCCAGCAGCGCGTCCGGGACTATCACCGGGGAGCTGTTTTCT. The rearrangement joins TRBV11-3 to TRBJ2-2, with 7 positions matching TRBD2. The CDR3 has 15 residues. Germline lookup yields CDR1 SGHNT and CDR2 YENEEA. V was clipped by 5 bases and J by 4 bases; unmatched bases: 7.

In this sample, this clonotype turned up many times. J is TRBJ1-1 and V is TRBV9; 8 nucleotides line up with TRBD1. The junction had 6 bases not matched to a gene; V was cut back by 2 bases and J by 0 bases. This CDR3 region has 16 residues. Germline lookup yields CDR1 SGDLS and CDR2 YYNGEE. CDR3 in amino acids: CASSVFGTGLNTEAFF. DNA of the CDR3: TGTGCCAGCAGCGTGTTCGGGACAGGACTGAACACTGAAGCTTTCTTT.

A note on this clonotype: A much larger clone differs from this one at a single base, so this may be a read error. The chain has TRBV23-1 and TRBJ1-2; no firm D call. TRBV23-1 is annotated as an ORF whose role is uncertain. The V gene lost 5 bases and the J gene lost 4 bases, with 23 bases spanning the gap. The CDR3 covers 17 residues. In DNA form, the CDR3 reads TGCGCCAGCAGTATCGTTATGCTACGCGGAAAGACCTATGGCTACACCTTC. This gives the protein CASSIVMLRGKTYGYTF.

Comments on this clonotype: Since a much larger clone is just one base distant, this may be a read error. The V gene is TRBV12-3 or TRBV12-4, the J gene TRBJ2-1; TRBD1 might be the D (5 bases). Trimming removed 0 bases from V and 9 bases from J, with 18 bases in between. The CDR3 is made up of 16 amino acids. This CDR3 is CASSLATGNRWGEQFF. The CDR3 DNA reads as TGTGCCAGCAGTTTAGCGACTGGCAACAGGTGGGGTGAGCAGTTCTTC.

This clonotype was found many times. The chain carries TRBV4-3 and TRBJ1-2; D unresolved. Trimming stripped 5 bases from V and 4 bases from J, with 23 bases between. CDR3 size: 17 residues. Germline CDR1 and CDR2: LGHNA and YSLEER. As DNA, the CDR3 is TGCGCCAGCAGCGCCGGTCTAGGACGTCGAAAGACCTATGGCTACACCTTC. Translated: CASSAGLGRRKTYGYTF.

About this clonotype itself: A much larger clone lies a single base off, so this may be a read error. The V and J genes are TRBV7-9 and TRBJ1-2, with a tentative D call TRBD1 (5 bases). Germline V CDR1 and CDR2: SEHNR, FQNEAQ (reference sequence). The CDR3 contains 15 residues. The CDR3 coding sequence is TGTGCCAGCAACTTAGGCCAGGGTAATGGCTATGGCTACACCTTC. It encodes CASNLGQGNGYGYTF.

To note about this clonotype: A read error may be the cause here, since a much bigger clone is one base away. The V gene is TRBV2, the J gene TRBJ1-1, with TRBD1 identical over 11 bases. Germline CDR1 and CDR2: SNHLY and FYNNEI. Unmatched junction bases numbered 3, after V lost 8 bases and J lost 1 base. The length of the CDR3 is 14 residues. In nucleotides, the CDR3 is TGTGCCAGCGAGGACAGGGGGCGGAACACTGAAGCTTTCTTT. It codes for CASEDRGRNTEAFF.

This clonotype was seen at least ten times. The rearrangement links TRBV18 to TRBJ2-2; TRBD1 is a possible D gene (5 bases). The CDR3 extends over 16 amino acids. Deletions cut 3 bases from V and 0 bases from J, with 11 bases between. Per the germline V gene, CDR1 is KGHSH and CDR2 is LQKENI. The DNA for the CDR3 is TGTGCCAGCTCACCCGAGGACACCACGAACACCGGGGAGCTGTTTTTT. As protein: CASSPEDTTNTGELFF.

Notes on this clonotype: As the CDR3 is not closed by the conserved phenylalanine or tryptophan, this likely results from a read error. V usage is TRBV5-5 and J usage is TRBJ2-1; 15 bases agree with TRBD2. V was pared by 1 base and J by 9 bases, with 11 bases of the junction left unmatched. Germline V gene sequence: CDR1 SGHKS, CDR2 YYEKEE (reference sequence). The CDR3 spans 18 residues. The CDR3 coding sequence is TGTGCCAGCAGCTTGAGAGGACTAGCGGGGGGGCCGGAGGGTGAGCAGTTCTCC. Encoded protein: CASSLRGLAGGPEGEQFS.

On this clonotype itself: It may be a read error: a sequence one base away is much more abundant. The CDR3 sequence is CASGQSHTSSYNSPLHF. As DNA, the CDR3 is TGTGCCAGCGGCCAGTCGCACACGAGCTCCTATAATTCACCCCTCCACTTT. The chain couples TRBV7-2 to TRBJ1-6; D is unresolved. The ends were cut back, 8 bases at V and 0 bases at J, with 17 bases in the middle. The germline V gene encodes CDR1 SGHTA and CDR2 FQGNSA. This CDR3 has 17 residues.

The sample holds many counts of this clonotype. J is TRBJ2-2 and V is TRBV24-1, with TRBD2 as a possible D gene (6 bases). CDR3 length: 14 residues. V dropped 9 bases and J dropped 5 bases, with 15 bases sitting between them. Germline V gene lookup returns CDR1 KGHDR and CDR2 SFDVKD. The chain's CDR3 is CATGASGGTGELFF. Written as DNA, the CDR3 is TGTGCCACCGGGGCTTCCGGAGGGACCGGGGAGCTGTTTTTT.

The chain recombines TRBV7-6 with TRBJ2-3; unclear D gene. Trimming shortened V by 1 base and J by 10 bases, and 21 bases separated the two germline ends. Germline values: CDR1 SGHVS, CDR2 FNYEAQ. The CDR3 has 16 amino acids. Here the CDR3 reads CASSLDVSLGTRPQYF. The CDR3 region has the DNA TGTGCCAGCAGCTTAGATGTTAGCTTGGGAACCAGGCCGCAGTATTTT.